This T cell receptor (beta chain) is drawn from a study of shared clonotypes between healthy human individuals. V shed 0 bases and J shed 4 bases, with 18 bases lying between them. The CDR3 spans 17 residues. Germline V gene sequence: CDR1 LGHNA, CDR2 YSLEER. The CD4+ fraction was divided into a CD45RA+ naive subset and a CD45RA-negative memory subset. Deep level was the assay's run setting. Researchers divided each subset's genomic DNA evenly across several immunoSEQ plates. Sorted-subset replicate PCRs used about 0.2 ug DNA, 25,000 to 30,000 T cell genomes. Some clones are missing from TCRdb's copy, which holds only in-frame ones; the method was immunoSEQ multiplex PCR. This table holds approximately 1.5 million clones, around 98% found once.

The chain has TRBV4-3 and TRBJ1-1; no reliable D call. Specimen: naive CD4+ T cells sorted from blood. Subset indicated: CD45RA+ positively selected. The receptor comes from a man aged 25 to 40 in good health. CDR3 protein: CASSQDAGDGWGTEAFF. The CDR3 region has the DNA TGCGCCAGCAGCCAAGATGCCGGAGACGGTTGGGGCACTGAAGCTTTCTTT.